This TCR beta chain appears in the sequencing data of a study of blood T cell repertoires in COVID-19. The length of the CDR3 is 16 residues. J was trimmed by 6 bases and V by 4 bases; bases with no gene match: 12. CDR1 and CDR2 (germline): SGHVS, FQNEAQ. Original data processing: Estimates of nucleated cell counts were drawn from the amplification of reference gene primers. Using immunoSEQ multiplex PCR, the repertoire was profiled, and TCRdb retains in-frame clones only, with some absent. The V and J calls and clone size are taken from that table; D and trimming were inferred from the DNA. The sample lists around 170,000 clones, around 80% occurring once.

This sequence joins TRBV7-8 and TRBJ2-1; 7 positions agree with TRBD2. This receptor was obtained from a man aged 25-40 years with active or convalescent COVID-19. Sequenced input: peripheral blood. The CDR3, as DNA: TGTGCCAGCAGCTCACTTCCCCCCGGGACTACCAATGAGCAGTTCTTC. As protein: CASSSLPPGTTNEQFF.